This T cell receptor (beta chain) derives from a study of blood T cell repertoires in COVID-19. Study summary: Samples of COVID-19 (acute and convalescent) were obtained from the United States, Italy and Spain.

With V trimmed by 0 bases and J by 6 bases, 7 bases remained unmatched. The CDR3 length is 15 residues. The germline V gene encodes CDR1 SGHDN and CDR2 FVKESK. Only in-frame clones appear in the TCRdb table, and some are missing; sequencing was by immunoSEQ multiplex PCR. The table lists about 110,000 clones, 70% to 80% of them singletons. The sequence derives from a man aged 65-85 years with active or convalescent COVID-19. This chain uses TRBV14 with TRBJ1-2; 7 bases are shared with TRBD1. Sequencing used peripheral blood. The CDR3 DNA reads TGTGCCAGCAGCCAAGATGAGACAGGGATTAATGGCTACACCTTC. Translating gives CASSQDETGINGYTF.